One T cell receptor (beta chain) is described in this entry. Its antigen remains unknown. The data were taken from a study of cytomegalovirus exposure and HLA in healthy donors. Overall study: A later analysis reported the same platform for the roughly 110 validation repertoires and the roughly 670 first-cohort repertoires.

Notes on the study in general: Specific recognition of CMV antigens was confirmed in vitro for three chains (all CMV-associated). Reports showed the classifier diagnosing cytomegalovirus status with high specificity and sensitivity. The authors enumerated some 170 TCR beta chains as linked to cytomegalovirus.

Method: immunoSEQ multiplex PCR; TCRdb's copy keeps in-frame clones and lacks some. The sample lists about 250,000 clones, around nine tenths seen once, with 2.6% in the top ten. This clonotype was obtained from a man aged 18 to 30 in good health and CMV-seronegative. The sequenced sample was PBMCs.

The CDR3 loop reads CASSIAEGGNYGYTF. The CDR3 DNA reads as TGTGCCAGTAGTATTGCCGAAGGAGGTAACTATGGCTACACCTTC. V gene TRBV19 combines with J gene TRBJ1-2; D is unresolved. CDR3 length equals 15 residues. V shed 3 bases and J shed 1 base, with 12 bases lying between them. From germline, CDR1 is LNHDA and CDR2 SQIVND (reference sequence).